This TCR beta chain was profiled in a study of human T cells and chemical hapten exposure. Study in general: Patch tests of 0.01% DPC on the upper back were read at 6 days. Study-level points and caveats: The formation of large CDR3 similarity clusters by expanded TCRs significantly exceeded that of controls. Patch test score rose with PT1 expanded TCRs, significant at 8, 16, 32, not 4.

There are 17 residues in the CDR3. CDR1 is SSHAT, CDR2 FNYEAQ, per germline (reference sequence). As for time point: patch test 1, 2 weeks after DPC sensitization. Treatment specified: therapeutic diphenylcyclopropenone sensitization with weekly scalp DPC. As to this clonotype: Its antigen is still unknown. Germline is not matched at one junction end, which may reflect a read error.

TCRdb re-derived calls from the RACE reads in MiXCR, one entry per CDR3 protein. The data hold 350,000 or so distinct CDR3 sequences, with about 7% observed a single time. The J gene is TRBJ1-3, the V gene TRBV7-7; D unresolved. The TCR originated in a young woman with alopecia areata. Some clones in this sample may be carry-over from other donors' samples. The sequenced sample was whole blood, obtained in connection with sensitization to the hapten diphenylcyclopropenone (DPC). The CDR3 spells CASSLLGRNPSGNTIYF. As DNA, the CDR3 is TGTGCTAGCAGCTTATTAGGGAGAAACCCCTCTGGAAACACCATATATTTT.